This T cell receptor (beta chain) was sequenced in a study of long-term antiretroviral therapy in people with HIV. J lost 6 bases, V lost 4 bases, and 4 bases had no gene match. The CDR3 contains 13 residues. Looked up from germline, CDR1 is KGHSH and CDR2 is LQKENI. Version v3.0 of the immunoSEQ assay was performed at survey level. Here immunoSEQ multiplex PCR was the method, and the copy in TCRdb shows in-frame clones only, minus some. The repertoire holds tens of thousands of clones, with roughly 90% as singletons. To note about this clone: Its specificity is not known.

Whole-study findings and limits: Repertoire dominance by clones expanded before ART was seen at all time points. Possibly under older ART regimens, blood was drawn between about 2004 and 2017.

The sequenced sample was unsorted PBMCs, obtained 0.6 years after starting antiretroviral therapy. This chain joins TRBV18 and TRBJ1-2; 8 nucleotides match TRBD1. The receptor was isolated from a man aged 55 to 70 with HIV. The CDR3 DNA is TGTGCCAGCTCACAACAGACAGGGGATGGCTACACCTTC. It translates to CASSQQTGDGYTF.